The sequence of this T cell receptor (beta chain) was determined in a study of cytomegalovirus exposure and HLA in healthy donors. This clone turned up a few times. This CDR3 is built from 16 residues. Trimming shortened V by 5 bases and J by 4 bases, and 18 bases separated the two germline ends. Germline loops: CDR1 SGHTA, CDR2 FQGNSA. PCR used 60 Vbeta primers and 13 Jbeta primers. Sequencing was performed with immunoSEQ multiplex PCR; in TCRdb, only in-frame clones are kept and a portion is missing. The sample consists of 100,000 to 120,000 clones, roughly 13% of them appearing once. The chain uses TRBV7-2 and TRBJ1-5; D might be TRBD1 (5 bases). The sequenced material came from PBMCs. The source of this sequence is a man in his forties in good health and CMV-seropositive. CDR3 in DNA: TGTGCCAGCAGCCCTGAAGCGGGGCGGGTGAATCAGCCCCAGCATTTT. This codes for CASSPEAGRVNQPQHF. Full variable domain (missing parts from reference TRBV7-2 and TRBJ1-5): GAGVSQSPSNKVTEKGKDVELRCDPISGHTALYWYRQSLGQGLEFLIYFQGNSAPDKSGLPSDRFSAERTGGSVSTLTIQRTQQEDSAVYLCASSPEAGRVNQPQHFGDGTRLSIL.